This TCR beta chain was sequenced during a study of blood T cell repertoires in COVID-19. This CDR3 comprises 15 residues. Looked up from germline, CDR1 is KGHSH and CDR2 is LQKENI. Trimming removed 3 bases from V and 5 bases from J, with 11 bases in between. TCRdb keeps only in-frame clones here, not all; method: immunoSEQ multiplex PCR. The top ten clones hold 15% to 19% of a sample with around 250,000 clones, just over 85% of them seen once. Sequenced input: PBMCs or T cells enriched from blood (not recorded which). This receptor was identified in a man younger than 35 who had recovered from COVID-19. This rearrangement joins TRBV18 to TRBJ1-6, with D uncertain. The CDR3 is CASSPIQVNNSPLHF. The CDR3 DNA is TGTGCCAGCTCACCTATCCAGGTTAATAATTCACCCCTCCACTTT.